This is a list of T cell receptor beta chains from one sample in a study. TCRdb recomputed calls from the 5' RACE reads with MiXCR, one row per CDR3 protein. The data hold about 50,000 distinct CDR3 sequences, with roughly 28% observed a single time. What was sequenced was naive CD4+ T cells sorted from blood. These receptors were collected from a female donor with breast cancer. Each CDR3 is given with its conserved first and last residue. The order of the fields is D gene, V gene, J gene, clone size, CDR3 protein, CDR3 DNA. The D gene is left open where the match is weak. Size is stated for part of the rows, as once, few or many counts, or as a class when the clone is expanded.

d_call: NA; v_call: TRBV12-3/TRBV12-4; j_call: TRBJ1-5; clone_size: few; cdr3_aa: CASSPTGRTQPQHF; cdr3_nt: TGTGCCAGCAGTCCCACAGGGAGGACGCAGCCCCAGCATTTT
d_call: NA; v_call: TRBV5-1; j_call: TRBJ1-4; clone_size: NA; cdr3_aa: CASGRGGGEDEKLFF; cdr3_nt: TGCGCCAGCGGGCGTGGCGGGGGCGAGGATGAAAAACTGTTTTTT
d_call: NA; v_call: TRBV7-7; j_call: TRBJ2-7; clone_size: NA; cdr3_aa: CASSLDAASYEQYF; cdr3_nt: TGTGCTAGCAGCTTAGATGCCGCCTCCTACGAGCAGTACTTC
d_call: NA; v_call: TRBV28; j_call: TRBJ2-2; clone_size: NA; cdr3_aa: CASSPFSIDTGELFF; cdr3_nt: TGTGCCAGCAGTCCCTTTTCGATCGACACCGGGGAGCTGTTTTTT
d_call: TRBD1; v_call: TRBV12-3/TRBV12-4; j_call: TRBJ2-7; clone_size: NA; cdr3_aa: CASGQGAHEQYF; cdr3_nt: TGTGCCAGCGGACAGGGGGCCCACGAGCAGTACTTC
d_call: NA; v_call: TRBV2; j_call: TRBJ2-7; clone_size: NA; cdr3_aa: CASSDSSLDTGEQYF; cdr3_nt: TGTGCCAGCAGTGACTCTAGCTTGGATACGGGCGAGCAGTACTTC
d_call: TRBD2; v_call: TRBV6-1; j_call: TRBJ2-3; clone_size: few; cdr3_aa: CASSLRTSGPRDTQYF; cdr3_nt: TGTGCCAGCAGCCTGAGGACTAGCGGGCCGCGGGATACGCAGTATTTT
d_call: NA; v_call: TRBV7-9; j_call: TRBJ2-1; clone_size: once; cdr3_aa: CASSPGLLYNEQFF; cdr3_nt: TGTGCCAGCAGCCCCGGACTTCTTTACAATGAGCAGTTCTTC
d_call: TRBD1; v_call: TRBV7-3; j_call: TRBJ1-5; clone_size: few; cdr3_aa: CASSLQGAGSNQPQHF; cdr3_nt: TGTGCCAGCAGCCTACAGGGGGCCGGGAGCAATCAGCCCCAGCATTTT
d_call: TRBD1; v_call: TRBV5-4; j_call: TRBJ1-1; clone_size: few; cdr3_aa: CASSLAPGGQPTEAFF; cdr3_nt: TGTGCCAGCAGCTTGGCCCCAGGGGGGCAACCCACTGAAGCTTTCTTT
d_call: TRBD1; v_call: TRBV5-1; j_call: TRBJ1-2; clone_size: many; cdr3_aa: CASSYDRGGYTF; cdr3_nt: TGCGCCAGCAGCTACGACAGGGGCGGCTACACCTTC
d_call: TRBD1; v_call: TRBV3-1; j_call: TRBJ2-1; clone_size: NA; cdr3_aa: CASSQEDRSPF; cdr3_nt: TGTGCCAGCAGCCAAGAGGACAGGTCTCCGTTC
d_call: NA; v_call: TRBV4-1; j_call: TRBJ2-5; clone_size: many; cdr3_aa: CASSRGGAETQYF; cdr3_nt: TGCGCCAGCAGCCGTGGGGGTGCGGAGACCCAGTACTTC
d_call: NA; v_call: TRBV6-5; j_call: TRBJ2-2; clone_size: NA; cdr3_aa: CASSFTRGELFF; cdr3_nt: TGTGCCAGCAGCTTTACCAGAGGGGAGCTGTTTTTT
d_call: NA; v_call: TRBV29-1; j_call: TRBJ1-2; clone_size: many; cdr3_aa: CSSTEADTNYGYTF; cdr3_nt: TGCAGCTCCACCGAGGCTGACACCAACTATGGCTACACCTTC
d_call: NA; v_call: TRBV9; j_call: TRBJ2-3; clone_size: many; cdr3_aa: CASSVGTTSTDTQYF; cdr3_nt: TGTGCCAGCAGCGTAGGGACAACTAGCACAGATACGCAGTATTTT
d_call: TRBD2; v_call: TRBV20-1; j_call: TRBJ2-3; clone_size: few; cdr3_aa: CSAARELLAGGTDTQYF; cdr3_nt: TGCAGTGCTGCCCGAGAACTACTAGCGGGAGGGACAGATACGCAGTATTTT
d_call: TRBD1; v_call: TRBV2; j_call: TRBJ2-5; clone_size: few; cdr3_aa: CASSGQGHRETQYF; cdr3_nt: TGTGCCAGCAGCGGACAGGGTCATCGGGAGACCCAGTACTTC
d_call: NA; v_call: TRBV7-2; j_call: TRBJ2-7; clone_size: few; cdr3_aa: CASSFQGSYEQYF; cdr3_nt: TGTGCCAGCAGCTTCCAGGGCTCCTACGAGCAGTACTTC
d_call: NA; v_call: TRBV29-1; j_call: TRBJ1-1; clone_size: NA; cdr3_aa: CSAGQKNTEAFF; cdr3_nt: TGCAGCGCGGGACAAAAGAACACTGAAGCTTTCTTT
d_call: NA; v_call: TRBV10-3; j_call: TRBJ1-3; clone_size: NA; cdr3_aa: CASTLSGSGNTIYF; cdr3_nt: TGTGCCAGCACCCTATCAGGCTCTGGAAACACCATATATTTT
d_call: NA; v_call: TRBV20-1; j_call: TRBJ2-1; clone_size: many; cdr3_aa: CSARSGTGNEQFF; cdr3_nt: TGCAGTGCTAGATCTGGCACGGGAAATGAGCAGTTCTTC
d_call: NA; v_call: TRBV5-1; j_call: TRBJ1-4; clone_size: many; cdr3_aa: CASSPEIASEKLFF; cdr3_nt: TGCGCCAGCAGCCCGGAAATCGCTAGTGAAAAACTGTTTTTT
d_call: TRBD1; v_call: TRBV5-1; j_call: TRBJ1-2; clone_size: NA; cdr3_aa: CASSSGTGRNYGYTF; cdr3_nt: TGCGCCAGCAGCTCCGGGACAGGCAGGAACTATGGCTACACCTTC
d_call: TRBD1; v_call: TRBV5-6; j_call: TRBJ1-3; clone_size: few; cdr3_aa: CASSGDRASSGNTIYF; cdr3_nt: TGTGCCAGCAGCGGGGACAGGGCGAGCTCTGGAAACACCATATATTTT
d_call: NA; v_call: TRBV3-1; j_call: TRBJ1-2; clone_size: NA; cdr3_aa: CASSQRQPVNYGYTF; cdr3_nt: TGTGCCAGCAGCCAACGGCAGCCAGTGAACTATGGCTACACCTTC
d_call: TRBD1; v_call: TRBV10-3; j_call: TRBJ1-2; clone_size: NA; cdr3_aa: CATQPITGASHGYTF; cdr3_nt: TGTGCCACTCAACCTATCACAGGGGCGTCACATGGCTACACCTTC
d_call: NA; v_call: TRBV5-1; j_call: TRBJ2-7; clone_size: NA; cdr3_aa: CASRLAAGLGYEQYF; cdr3_nt: TGCGCCAGCAGATTAGCCGCAGGTTTGGGTTACGAGCAGTACTTC
d_call: NA; v_call: TRBV3-1; j_call: TRBJ2-7; clone_size: NA; cdr3_aa: CASSHVAQASYEQYF; cdr3_nt: TGTGCCAGCAGCCACGTAGCGCAAGCCTCCTACGAGCAGTACTTC
d_call: NA; v_call: TRBV14; j_call: TRBJ2-5; clone_size: few; cdr3_aa: CASSQELGPGETQYF; cdr3_nt: TGTGCCAGCAGCCAAGAGCTAGGGCCGGGGGAGACCCAGTACTTC
d_call: NA; v_call: TRBV6-6; j_call: TRBJ2-7; clone_size: many; cdr3_aa: CASTSRGQGSSYEQYF; cdr3_nt: TGTGCCAGCACCTCACGTGGGCAGGGGAGTTCCTACGAGCAGTACTTC
d_call: NA; v_call: TRBV5-1; j_call: TRBJ2-7; clone_size: NA; cdr3_aa: CASSSAPDGLYEQYF; cdr3_nt: TGCGCCAGCAGCTCCGCCCCGGACGGACTATACGAGCAGTACTTC
d_call: NA; v_call: TRBV6-1; j_call: TRBJ2-3; clone_size: NA; cdr3_aa: CASYGLGTDTQYF; cdr3_nt: TGTGCCAGCTACGGACTGGGCACAGATACGCAGTATTTT
d_call: TRBD2; v_call: TRBV3-1; j_call: TRBJ2-7; clone_size: NA; cdr3_aa: CASSQVLAGPYEQYF; cdr3_nt: TGTGCCAGCAGCCAAGTACTAGCGGGACCCTACGAGCAGTACTTC
d_call: TRBD1; v_call: TRBV4-1; j_call: TRBJ1-2; clone_size: few; cdr3_aa: CASSHSTGGAYGYTF; cdr3_nt: TGCGCCAGCAGCCATTCGACAGGGGGCGCGTATGGCTACACCTTC
d_call: NA; v_call: TRBV4-1; j_call: TRBJ2-3; clone_size: NA; cdr3_aa: CASRRRQFATDTQYF; cdr3_nt: TGCGCCAGCAGAAGACGACAGTTCGCCACAGATACGCAGTATTTT
d_call: NA; v_call: TRBV10-3; j_call: TRBJ1-5; clone_size: NA; cdr3_aa: CAISESHQPQHF; cdr3_nt: TGTGCCATCAGTGAGTCGCATCAGCCCCAGCATTTT
d_call: NA; v_call: TRBV29-1; j_call: TRBJ2-2; clone_size: many; cdr3_aa: CSVAGHGQGITGELFF; cdr3_nt: TGCAGCGTTGCAGGCCACGGGCAAGGGATCACCGGGGAGCTGTTTTTT
d_call: NA; v_call: TRBV2; j_call: TRBJ2-5; clone_size: few; cdr3_aa: CASSWRGGETQYF; cdr3_nt: TGTGCCAGCAGTTGGAGGGGTGGGGAGACCCAGTACTTC
d_call: NA; v_call: TRBV5-1; j_call: TRBJ1-1; clone_size: NA; cdr3_aa: CAGSFSMNTEAFF; cdr3_nt: TGCGCCGGCAGCTTTTCGATGAACACTGAAGCTTTCTTT
d_call: NA; v_call: TRBV20-1; j_call: TRBJ2-7; clone_size: few; cdr3_aa: CSARGLTYEQYF; cdr3_nt: TGCAGTGCTAGGGGCCTCACCTACGAGCAGTACTTC